This T cell receptor (beta chain) was sequenced in a study of CD8+ T cells in alopecia areata. Both peripheral blood and punch biopsies of lesional scalp skin were obtained from patients who had alopecia areata. In its sample, this clone was seen a few times. Isolated RNA was reverse transcribed into cDNA used as the sequencing template. Profiling relied on immunoSEQ multiplex PCR, and the TCRdb table lists in-frame clones only, not all of them. The data hold about 70,000 clones, with about 44% observed a single time. This receptor was obtained from a human donor with alopecia areata. The material was CD8+ T cells sorted from blood, obtained at week 0.

The chain's CDR3 is CASSVGGTGAYEQYF. For the CDR3, the DNA is TGTGCCAGCAGCGTAGGGGGTACAGGGGCCTACGAGCAGTACTTC. The gene calls are TRBV9 and TRBJ2-7; 7 nucleotides match TRBD1. This CDR3 contains 15 residues. Germline CDR1 SGDLS, CDR2 YYNGEE. Germline trimming cut 0 bases from V and 2 bases from J; bases unmatched to any gene: 5.